Only a few counts were recorded for the clone carrying this TCR beta chain. Its antigen is unknown. This specimen comes from a study of T-cell memory formation after mild COVID-19. Findings and caveats of the study: The second-wave clones peaking on day 37 were not confirmed as SARS-CoV-2-specific. Memory sampled before infection contained some responding clones, suggesting cross-reactive memory joined.

V lost 0 bases to trimming and J lost 6 bases; unmatched junction nucleotides: 7. The CDR3 contains 18 residues. Germline V gene data show CDR1 as SEHNR and CDR2 as FQNEAQ (reference sequence). In TCRdb, the 5' RACE reads were re-called with MiXCR into one record per CDR3 protein. The data show about 140,000 distinct CDR3 sequences, 14% to 15% seen once. The chain couples TRBV7-9 to TRBJ2-3; TRBD2 matches at 15 bases. This TCR was recovered from an adult woman who had mild COVID-19 (a few samples of this study predate the infection). Cell type and time point are not known. Material: PBMCs or a T cell subset sorted from them (not recorded which). The CDR3: CASSLAPGLAGGGDTQYF. The CDR3 region has the DNA TGTGCCAGCAGCTTAGCGCCGGGACTAGCGGGGGGCGGCGATACGCAGTATTTT.